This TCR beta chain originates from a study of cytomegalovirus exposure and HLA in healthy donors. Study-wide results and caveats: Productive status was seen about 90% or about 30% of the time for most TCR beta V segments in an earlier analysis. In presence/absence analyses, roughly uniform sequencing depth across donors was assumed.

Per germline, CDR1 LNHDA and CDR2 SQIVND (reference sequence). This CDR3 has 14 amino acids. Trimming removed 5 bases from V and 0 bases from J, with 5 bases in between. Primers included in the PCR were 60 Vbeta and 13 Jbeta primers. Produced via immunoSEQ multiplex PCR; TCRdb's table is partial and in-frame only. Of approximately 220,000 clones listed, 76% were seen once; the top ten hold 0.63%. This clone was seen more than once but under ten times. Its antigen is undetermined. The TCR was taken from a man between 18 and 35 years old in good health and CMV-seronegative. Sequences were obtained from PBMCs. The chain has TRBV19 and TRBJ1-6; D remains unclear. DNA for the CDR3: TGTGCCAGTAGTCCGGGCTCCTATAATTCACCCCTCCACTTT. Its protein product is CASSPGSYNSPLHF.